The 9 T cell receptor beta chains below all came from one sample that was sequenced in a study of T cell responses to AZD1222 COVID-19 vaccine. Clones were read by immunoSEQ multiplex PCR, and TCRdb kept only the in-frame ones, dropping some. The sample yields 95,000 to 150,000 clones, roughly nine tenths seen once. The sequencing here drew on peripheral blood, taken on day 0 of AZD1222 vaccination. The source of these receptors is an adult in good health.

As regards this clone: The germline gene is not matched at one end of the junction; a read error may be the cause. This chain connects TRBV28 to TRBJ2-7, with no clear D. The CDR3 spans 13 residues. The V gene's germline CDR1 is MDHEN and CDR2 SYDVKM. This CDR3 reads CASSFTPSSEQYF. As DNA, the CDR3 is TGTGCCAGCAGTTTCACTCCGTCCTCCGAGCAGTACTTC.

The rearrangement links TRBV7-2 to TRBJ2-7; TRBD1 might be the D (5 bases). The germline gives CDR1 SGHTA, CDR2 FQGNSA. The CDR3 consists of 14 residues. V dropped 5 bases and J dropped 4 bases, with 15 bases sitting between them. The CDR3 is CASSIREQEYEQYF. The CDR3 region has the DNA TGTGCCAGCAGCATCCGCGAACAGGAATACGAGCAGTACTTC. The full variable domain, completed using reference TRBV7-2 and TRBJ2-7, is GAGVSQSPSNKVTEKGKDVELRCDPISGHTALYWYRQSLGQGLEFLIYFQGNSAPDKSGLPSDRFSAERTGGSVSTLTIQRTQQEDSAVYLCASSIREQEYEQYFGPGTRLTVT.

This clone was counted between two and nine times. V and J are TRBV2 and TRBJ1-6; TRBD1 might be the D (5 bases). Trimming cost V 5 bases and J 9 bases, with 17 bases left between them. Germline CDR1 is SNHLY and CDR2 is FYNNEI. This CDR3 comprises 15 residues. In nucleotides, the CDR3 is TGTGCCAGCAGTACTGGGGCAGGGATGCGTTCACCCCTCCACTTT. Translated: CASSTGAGMRSPLHF.

The genes are TRBV5-4 and TRBJ2-2; 9 bases are shared with TRBD1. CDR1 and CDR2 from the germline V gene are SGHNT and YYREEE (reference sequence). Trimming removed 0 bases from V and 4 bases from J; junction bases left unmatched: 10. CDR3 length: 18 amino acids. The CDR3 DNA reads as TGTGCCAGCAGCTTGGCCTTTGACAGGGGGATGGTCACCGGGGAGCTGTTTTTT. It encodes CASSLAFDRGMVTGELFF.

The chain has TRBV2 and TRBJ2-1; weak D call: TRBD2 (6 bases). From germline, CDR1 is SNHLY and CDR2 FYNNEI. The length of the CDR3 is 15 residues. The V gene lost 3 bases and the J gene lost 8 bases, with 17 bases spanning the gap. The CDR3 sequence: CASSDGGILQHEQFF. The CDR3 coding sequence is TGTGCCAGCAGTGACGGGGGTATTTTGCAGCATGAGCAGTTCTTC.

The gene calls are TRBV11-2 and TRBJ2-7; 13 bases line up with TRBD2. The CDR3 spans 14 residues. J lost 6 bases, V lost 1 base, and 0 bases had no gene match. The germline CDR1 and CDR2 sequences are SGHAT and FQNNGV. CDR3 region: CASSLGLAGGEQYF. Written as DNA, the CDR3 is TGTGCCAGCAGCTTAGGACTAGCGGGAGGCGAGCAGTACTTC. Supplemented by reference TRBV11-2 and TRBJ2-7, the full variable domain reads EAGVAQSPRYKIIEKRQSVAFWCNPISGHATLYWYQQILGQGPKLLIQFQNNGVVDDSQLPKDRFSAERLKGVDSTLKIQPAKLEDSAVYLCASSLGLAGGEQYFGPGTRLTVT.

The chain links TRBV29-1 to TRBJ2-3; the match to TRBD1 covers 8 bases. V trimming: 8 bases; J trimming: 2 bases; junction bases outside the gene matches: 12. In germline, CDR1 is SQVTM, CDR2 ANQGSEA. This CDR3 comprises 15 residues. CDR3 nucleotides: TGCAGCACCAGACAGGGGATCATAATCACAGATACGCAGTATTTT. This sequence encodes CSTRQGIIITDTQYF.

V and J are TRBV10-3 and TRBJ1-2; 7 bases line up with TRBD1. The CDR3 is 15 residues long. Germline-derived CDR1 and CDR2 are ENHRY and SYGVKD. The J segment lost 0 bases and the V segment lost 6 bases, leaving 7 bases of the junction unmatched. CDR3 sequence reads: CAISRQGSSNYGYTF. The CDR3 DNA follows: TGTGCCATCAGCCGACAGGGATCCTCTAACTATGGCTACACCTTC.

The rearrangement links TRBV3-1 (or the pseudogene TRBV3-2) to TRBJ2-4; 12 nucleotides match TRBD2. Per germline, CDR1 LGHDT and CDR2 YNNKEL (reference sequence). J lost 8 bases, V lost 2 bases, and 7 bases had no gene match. CDR3 length: 16 amino acids. The CDR3 region has the DNA TGTGCCAGCAGCCAACGGACTAGCGGGATTCGCGACATTCAGTACTTC. It translates to CASSQRTSGIRDIQYF.